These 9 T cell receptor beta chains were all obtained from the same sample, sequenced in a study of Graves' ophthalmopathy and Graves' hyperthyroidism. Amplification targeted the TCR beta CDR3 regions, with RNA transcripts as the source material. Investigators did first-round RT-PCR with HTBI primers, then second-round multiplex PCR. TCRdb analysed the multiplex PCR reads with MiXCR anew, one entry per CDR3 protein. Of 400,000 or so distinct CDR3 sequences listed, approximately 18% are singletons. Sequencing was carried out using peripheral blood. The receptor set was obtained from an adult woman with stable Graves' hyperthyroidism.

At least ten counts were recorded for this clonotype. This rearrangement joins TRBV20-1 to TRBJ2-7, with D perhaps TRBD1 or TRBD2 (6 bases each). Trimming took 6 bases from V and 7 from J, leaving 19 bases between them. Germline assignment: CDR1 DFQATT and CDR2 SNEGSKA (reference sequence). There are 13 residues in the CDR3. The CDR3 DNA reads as TGCAGTGCATGGCCCCCGGAGGGGGAGGAGCAGTACTTC. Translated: CSAWPPEGEEQYF.

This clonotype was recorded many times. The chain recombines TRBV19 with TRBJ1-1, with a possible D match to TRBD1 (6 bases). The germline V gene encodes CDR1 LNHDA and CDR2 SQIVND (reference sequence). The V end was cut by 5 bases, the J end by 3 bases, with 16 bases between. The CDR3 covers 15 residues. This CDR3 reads CASSADTRGDTEAFF. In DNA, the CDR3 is TGTGCCAGTAGTGCGGATACCAGGGGTGACACTGAAGCTTTCTTT.

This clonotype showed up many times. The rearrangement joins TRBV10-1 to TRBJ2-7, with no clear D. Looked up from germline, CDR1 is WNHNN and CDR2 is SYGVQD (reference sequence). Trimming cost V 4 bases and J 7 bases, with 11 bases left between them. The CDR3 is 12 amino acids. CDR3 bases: TGCGCCAGCAGTGCTGCGCTGGGGGAGCAGTACTTC. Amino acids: CASSAALGEQYF.

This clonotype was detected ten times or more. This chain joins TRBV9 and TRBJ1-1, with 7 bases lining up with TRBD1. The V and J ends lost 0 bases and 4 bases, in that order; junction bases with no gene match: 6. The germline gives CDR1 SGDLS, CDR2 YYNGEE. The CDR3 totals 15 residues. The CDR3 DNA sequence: TGTGCCAGCAGCGTAGCTGGGCAGGGGGGCACTGAAGCTTTCTTT. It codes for CASSVAGQGGTEAFF.

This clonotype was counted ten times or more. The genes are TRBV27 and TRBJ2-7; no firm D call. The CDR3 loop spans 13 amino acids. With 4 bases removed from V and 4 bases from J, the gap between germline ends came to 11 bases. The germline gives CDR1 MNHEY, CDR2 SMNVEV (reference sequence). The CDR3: CASSYLGSYEQYF. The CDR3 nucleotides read TGTGCCAGCAGTTACCTAGGTTCGTACGAGCAGTACTTC.

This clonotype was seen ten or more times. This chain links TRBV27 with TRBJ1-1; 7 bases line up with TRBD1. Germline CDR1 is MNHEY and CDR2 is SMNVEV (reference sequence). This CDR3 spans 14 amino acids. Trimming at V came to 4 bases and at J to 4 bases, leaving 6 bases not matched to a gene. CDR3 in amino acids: CASSSTGWGTEAFF. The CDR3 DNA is TGTGCCAGCAGTTCGACAGGGTGGGGCACTGAAGCTTTCTTT.

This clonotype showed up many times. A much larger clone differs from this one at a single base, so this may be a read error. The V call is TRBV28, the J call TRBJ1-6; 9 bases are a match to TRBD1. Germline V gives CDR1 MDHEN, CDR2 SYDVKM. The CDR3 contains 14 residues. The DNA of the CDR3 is TGTGCCAGCAGTACGGGACAGGGAAATTCACACCTCCACTTT. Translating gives CASSTGQGNSHLHF. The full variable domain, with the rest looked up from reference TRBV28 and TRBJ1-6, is DVKVTQSSRYLVKRTGEKVFLECVQDMDHENMFWYRQDPGLGLRLIYFSYDVKMKEKGDIPEGYSVSREKKERFSLILESASTNQTSMYLCASSTGQGNSHLHFGNGTRLTVT.

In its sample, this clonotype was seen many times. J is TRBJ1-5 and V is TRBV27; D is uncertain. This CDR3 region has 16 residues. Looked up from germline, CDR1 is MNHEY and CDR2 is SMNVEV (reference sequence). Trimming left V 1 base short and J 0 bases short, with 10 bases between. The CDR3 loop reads CASSLFAGDSNQPQHF. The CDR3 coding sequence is TGTGCCAGCAGTTTATTCGCTGGGGATAGCAATCAGCCCCAGCATTTT.

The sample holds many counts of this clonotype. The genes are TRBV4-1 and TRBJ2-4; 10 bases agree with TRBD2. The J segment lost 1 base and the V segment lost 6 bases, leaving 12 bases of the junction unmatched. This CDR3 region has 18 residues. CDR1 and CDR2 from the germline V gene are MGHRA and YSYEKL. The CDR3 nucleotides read TGCGCCAGCAGTTTAGGGGTAGCGGGAGGTTGGGCCAAAAACATTCAGTACTTC. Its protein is CASSLGVAGGWAKNIQYF.